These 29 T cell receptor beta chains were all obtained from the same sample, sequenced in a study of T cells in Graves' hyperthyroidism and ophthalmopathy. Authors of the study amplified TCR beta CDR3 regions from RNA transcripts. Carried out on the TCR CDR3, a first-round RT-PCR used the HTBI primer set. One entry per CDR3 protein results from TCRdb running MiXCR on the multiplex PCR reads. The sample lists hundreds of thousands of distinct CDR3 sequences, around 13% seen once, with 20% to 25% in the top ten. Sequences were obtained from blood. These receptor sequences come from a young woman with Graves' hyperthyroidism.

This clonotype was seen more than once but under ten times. CDR3 sequence: CASSLTSGYNEQFF. The CDR3 bases are TGTGCCAGCAGCTTAACTAGCGGCTACAATGAGCAGTTCTTC. The chain combines TRBV5-4 with TRBJ2-1; 8 positions agree with TRBD2. This CDR3 comprises 14 residues. J gave up 3 bases and V 2 bases, and 1 base lay outside the gene matches. CDR1 SGHNT and CDR2 YYREEE come from the germline V gene (reference sequence).

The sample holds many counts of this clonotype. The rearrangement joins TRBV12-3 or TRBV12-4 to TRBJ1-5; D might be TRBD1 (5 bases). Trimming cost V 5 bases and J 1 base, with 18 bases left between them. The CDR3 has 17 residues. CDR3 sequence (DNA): TGTGCCAGCAGTCCTGGGGGTTCGGCAGAAAGCAATCAGCCCCAGCATTTT. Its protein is CASSPGGSAESNQPQHF.

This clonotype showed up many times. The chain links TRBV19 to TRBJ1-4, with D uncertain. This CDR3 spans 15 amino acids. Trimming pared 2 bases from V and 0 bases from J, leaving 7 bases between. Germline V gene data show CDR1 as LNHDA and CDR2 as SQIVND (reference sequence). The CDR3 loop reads CASSISGATNEKLFF. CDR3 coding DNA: TGTGCCAGTAGTATATCCGGGGCAACTAATGAAAAACTGTTTTTT. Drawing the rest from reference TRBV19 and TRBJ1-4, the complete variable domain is DGGITQSPKYLFRKEGQNVTLSCEQNLNHDAMYWYRQDPGQGLRLIYYSQIVNDFQKGDIAEGYSVSREKKESFPLTVTSAQKNPTAFYLCASSISGATNEKLFFGSGTQLSVL.

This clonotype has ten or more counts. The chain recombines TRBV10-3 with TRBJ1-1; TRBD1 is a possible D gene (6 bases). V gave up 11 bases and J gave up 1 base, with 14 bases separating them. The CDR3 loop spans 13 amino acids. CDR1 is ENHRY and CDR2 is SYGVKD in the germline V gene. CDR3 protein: CADEDSSNTEAFF. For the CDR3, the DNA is TGTGCCGACGAGGACAGCTCGAACACTGAAGCTTTCTTT.

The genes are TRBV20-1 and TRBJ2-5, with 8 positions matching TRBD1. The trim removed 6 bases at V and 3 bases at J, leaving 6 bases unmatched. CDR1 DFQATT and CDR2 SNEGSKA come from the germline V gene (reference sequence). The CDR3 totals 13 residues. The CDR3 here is CSAARTGKETQYF. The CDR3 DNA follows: TGCAGTGCAGCCCGGACAGGGAAAGAGACCCAGTACTTC.

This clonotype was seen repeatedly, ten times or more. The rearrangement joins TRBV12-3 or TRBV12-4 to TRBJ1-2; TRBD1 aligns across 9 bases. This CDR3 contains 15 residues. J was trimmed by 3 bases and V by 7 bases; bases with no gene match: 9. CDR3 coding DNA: TGTGCCAGCACGGGGACAGGGAAGGGGTACTATGGCTACACCTTC. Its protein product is CASTGTGKGYYGYTF.

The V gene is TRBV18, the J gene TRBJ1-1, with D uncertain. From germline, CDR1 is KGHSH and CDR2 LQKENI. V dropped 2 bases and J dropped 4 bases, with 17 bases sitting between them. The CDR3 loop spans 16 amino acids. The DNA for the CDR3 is TGTGCCAGCTCACCAATTGCCCCTAACTCGCCCACTGAAGCTTTCTTT. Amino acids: CASSPIAPNSPTEAFF.

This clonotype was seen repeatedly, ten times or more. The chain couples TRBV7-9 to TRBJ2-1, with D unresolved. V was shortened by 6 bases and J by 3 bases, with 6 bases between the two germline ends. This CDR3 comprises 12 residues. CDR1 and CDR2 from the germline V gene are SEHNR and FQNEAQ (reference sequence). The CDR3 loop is CASSLYYNEQFF. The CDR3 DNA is TGTGCCAGCAGTCTATACTACAATGAGCAGTTCTTC. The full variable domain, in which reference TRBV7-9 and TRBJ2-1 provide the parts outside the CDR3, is DTGVSQNPRHKITKRGQNVTFRCDPISEHNRLYWYRQTLGQGPEFLTYFQNEAQLEKSRLLSDRFSAERPKGSFSTLEIQRTEQGDSAMYLCASSLYYNEQFFGPGTRLTVL.

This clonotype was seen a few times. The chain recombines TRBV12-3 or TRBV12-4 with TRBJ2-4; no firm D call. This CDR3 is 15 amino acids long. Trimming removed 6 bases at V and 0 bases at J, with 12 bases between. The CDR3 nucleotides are TGTGCCAGCAGCGACCTGAAGCTAGCCAAAAACATTCAGTACTTC. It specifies CASSDLKLAKNIQYF.

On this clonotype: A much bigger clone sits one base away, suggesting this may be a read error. This CDR3 is CASSSGQVGTQYF. The CDR3 DNA sequence: TGTGCCAGCAGCTCCGGACAGGTCGGGACGCAGTATTTT. The chain combines TRBV11-2 with TRBJ2-3; 7 bases are shared with TRBD1. The germline V gene encodes CDR1 SGHAT and CDR2 FQNNGV. This CDR3 has 13 residues. Losses at the gene ends were 4 bases for V and 9 bases for J; bases not matched to a gene: 7.

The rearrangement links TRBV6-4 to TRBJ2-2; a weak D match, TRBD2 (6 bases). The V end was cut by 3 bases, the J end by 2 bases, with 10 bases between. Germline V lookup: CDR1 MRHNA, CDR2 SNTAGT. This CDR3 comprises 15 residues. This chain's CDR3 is CASSEEGGNTGELFF. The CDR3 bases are TGTGCCAGCAGTGAAGAGGGAGGTAACACCGGGGAGCTGTTTTTT.

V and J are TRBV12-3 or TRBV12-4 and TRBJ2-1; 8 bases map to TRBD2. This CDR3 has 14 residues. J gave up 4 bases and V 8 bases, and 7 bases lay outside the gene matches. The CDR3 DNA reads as TGTGCCAGCCGCGGGACTAGTTCGTACAATGAGCAGTTCTTC. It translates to CASRGTSSYNEQFF.

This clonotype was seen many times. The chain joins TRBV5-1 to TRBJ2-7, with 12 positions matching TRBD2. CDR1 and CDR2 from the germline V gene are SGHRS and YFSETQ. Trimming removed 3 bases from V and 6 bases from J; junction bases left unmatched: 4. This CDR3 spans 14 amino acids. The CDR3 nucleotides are TGCGCCAGCAGCTCCTCACTAGCGGGAGGCGAGCAGTACTTC. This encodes CASSSSLAGGEQYF.

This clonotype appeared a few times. The CDR3, as DNA: TGTGCCAGCAGTATCCCACGGGGACTTTGGTTCTTC. This codes for CASSIPRGLWFF. The chain links TRBV12-3 or TRBV12-4 to TRBJ2-1; D might be TRBD2 (6 bases). This CDR3 is built from 12 residues. V was clipped by 5 bases and J by 15 bases, with 17 bases between them.

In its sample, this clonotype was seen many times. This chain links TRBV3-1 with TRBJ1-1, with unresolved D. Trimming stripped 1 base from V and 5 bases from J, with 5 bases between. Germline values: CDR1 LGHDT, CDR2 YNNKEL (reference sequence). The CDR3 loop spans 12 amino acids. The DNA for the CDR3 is TGTGCCAGCAGCCAAGTACAAACTGAAGCTTTCTTT. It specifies CASSQVQTEAFF.

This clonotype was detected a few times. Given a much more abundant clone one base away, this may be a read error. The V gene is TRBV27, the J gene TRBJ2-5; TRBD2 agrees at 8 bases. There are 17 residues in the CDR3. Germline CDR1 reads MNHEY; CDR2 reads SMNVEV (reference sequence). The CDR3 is CAGSPTLVAGYQETQYF. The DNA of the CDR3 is TGTGCCGGCAGTCCCACATTGGTAGCGGGGTACCAAGAGACCCAGTACTTC.

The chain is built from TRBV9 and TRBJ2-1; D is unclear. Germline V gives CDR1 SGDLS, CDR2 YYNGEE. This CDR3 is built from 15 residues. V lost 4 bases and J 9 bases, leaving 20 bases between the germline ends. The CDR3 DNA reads TGTGCCAGCAGCCCAAAGGGATCGAAATTGGGTGAGCAGTTCTTC. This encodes CASSPKGSKLGEQFF.

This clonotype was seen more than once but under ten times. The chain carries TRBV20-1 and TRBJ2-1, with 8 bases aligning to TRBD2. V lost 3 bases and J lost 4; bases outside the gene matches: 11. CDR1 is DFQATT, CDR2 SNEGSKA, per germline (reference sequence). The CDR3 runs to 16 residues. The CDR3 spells CSARAQGLGAYNEQFF. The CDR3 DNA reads TGCAGTGCTAGGGCCCAGGGACTAGGGGCTTACAATGAGCAGTTCTTC.

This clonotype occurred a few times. The CDR3 DNA reads TGTGCCAGTAGTCATCCTGGGGCCAACGTCCTGACTTTC. Translating it yields CASSHPGANVLTF. J is TRBJ2-6 and V is TRBV19, with D unresolved. Germline V gene sequence: CDR1 LNHDA, CDR2 SQIVND (reference sequence). V was clipped by 5 bases and J by 2 bases, with 4 bases between them. The CDR3 is 13 residues long. The full variable domain, its missing parts supplied by reference TRBV19 and TRBJ2-6, is DGGITQSPKYLFRKEGQNVTLSCEQNLNHDAMYWYRQDPGQGLRLIYYSQIVNDFQKGDIAEGYSVSREKKESFPLTVTSAQKNPTAFYLCASSHPGANVLTFGAGSRLTVL.

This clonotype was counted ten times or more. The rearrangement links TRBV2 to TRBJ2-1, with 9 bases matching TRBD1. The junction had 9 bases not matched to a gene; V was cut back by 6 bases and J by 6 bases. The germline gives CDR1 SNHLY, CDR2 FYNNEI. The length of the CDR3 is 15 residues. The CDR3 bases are TGTGCCAGCAGGGCCGGGACAGGGATGAGCAATGAGCAGTTCTTC. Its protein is CASRAGTGMSNEQFF. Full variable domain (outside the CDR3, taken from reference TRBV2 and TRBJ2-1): EPEVTQTPSHQVTQMGQEVILRCVPISNHLYFYWYRQILGQKVEFLVSFYNNEISEKSEIFDDQFSVERPDGSNFTLKIRSTKLEDSAMYFCASRAGTGMSNEQFFGPGTRLTVL.

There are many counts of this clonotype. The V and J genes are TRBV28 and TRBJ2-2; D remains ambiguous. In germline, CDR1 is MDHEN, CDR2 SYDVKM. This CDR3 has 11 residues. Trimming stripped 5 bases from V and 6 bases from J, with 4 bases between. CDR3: CASSPPGELFF. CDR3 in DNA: TGTGCCAGCAGTCCACCCGGGGAGCTGTTTTTT.

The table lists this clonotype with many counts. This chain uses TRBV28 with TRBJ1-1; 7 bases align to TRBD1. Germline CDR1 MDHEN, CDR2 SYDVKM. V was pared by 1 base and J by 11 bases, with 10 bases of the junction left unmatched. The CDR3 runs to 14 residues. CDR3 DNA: TGTGCCAGCAGTTTATCCAGACAGGGTCTAGGGGCTTTCTTT. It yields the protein CASSLSRQGLGAFF.

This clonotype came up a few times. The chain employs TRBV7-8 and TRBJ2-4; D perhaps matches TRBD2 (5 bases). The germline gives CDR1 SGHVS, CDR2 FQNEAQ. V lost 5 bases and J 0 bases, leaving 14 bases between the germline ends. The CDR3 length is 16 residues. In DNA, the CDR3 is TGTGCCAGCAGCCCCAGACGGGAACTAGCCAAAAACATTCAGTACTTC. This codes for CASSPRRELAKNIQYF.

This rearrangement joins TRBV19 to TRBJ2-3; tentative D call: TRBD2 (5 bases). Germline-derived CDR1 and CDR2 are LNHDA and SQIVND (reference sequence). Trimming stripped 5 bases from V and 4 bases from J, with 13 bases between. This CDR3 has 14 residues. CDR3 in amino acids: CASSPRRRPDTQYF. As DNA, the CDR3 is TGTGCCAGTAGTCCTAGGAGGCGCCCAGATACGCAGTATTTT. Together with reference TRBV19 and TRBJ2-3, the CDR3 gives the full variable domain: DGGITQSPKYLFRKEGQNVTLSCEQNLNHDAMYWYRQDPGQGLRLIYYSQIVNDFQKGDIAEGYSVSREKKESFPLTVTSAQKNPTAFYLCASSPRRRPDTQYFGPGTRLTVL.

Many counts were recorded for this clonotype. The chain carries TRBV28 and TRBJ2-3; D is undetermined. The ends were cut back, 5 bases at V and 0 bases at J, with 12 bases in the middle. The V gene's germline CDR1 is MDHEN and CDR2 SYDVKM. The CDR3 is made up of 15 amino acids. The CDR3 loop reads CASSPVLPSTDTQYF. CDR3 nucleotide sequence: TGTGCCAGCAGTCCCGTGCTACCCAGCACAGATACGCAGTATTTT.

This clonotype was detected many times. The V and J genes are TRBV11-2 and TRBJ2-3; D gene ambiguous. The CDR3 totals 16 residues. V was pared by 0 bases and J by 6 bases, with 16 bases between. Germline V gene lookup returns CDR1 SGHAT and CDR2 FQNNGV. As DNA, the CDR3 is TGTGCCAGCAGCTTAGATTGGTGGCTTCCCGCCGATACGCAGTATTTT. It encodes CASSLDWWLPADTQYF.

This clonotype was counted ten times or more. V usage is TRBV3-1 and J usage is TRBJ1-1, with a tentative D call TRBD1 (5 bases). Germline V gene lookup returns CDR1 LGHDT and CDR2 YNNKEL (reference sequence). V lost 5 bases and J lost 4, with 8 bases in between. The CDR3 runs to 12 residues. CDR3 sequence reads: CASSGRGTEAFF. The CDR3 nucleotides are TGTGCCAGCAGCGGAAGGGGCACTGAAGCTTTCTTT.

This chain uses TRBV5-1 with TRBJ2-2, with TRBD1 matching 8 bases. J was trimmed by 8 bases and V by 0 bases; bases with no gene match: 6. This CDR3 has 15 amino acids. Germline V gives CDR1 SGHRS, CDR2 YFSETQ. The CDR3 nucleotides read TGCGCCAGCAGCTTGGGACAGGGGATTCAGGGGGAGCTGTTTTTT. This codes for CASSLGQGIQGELFF.

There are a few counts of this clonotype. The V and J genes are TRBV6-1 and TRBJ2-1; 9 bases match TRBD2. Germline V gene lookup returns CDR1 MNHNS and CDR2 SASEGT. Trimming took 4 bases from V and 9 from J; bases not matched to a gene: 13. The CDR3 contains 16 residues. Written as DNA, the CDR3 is TGTGCCAGCAGTGCTCAACAGGTAGCGGGAGTACGTGAGCAGTTCTTC. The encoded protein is CASSAQQVAGVREQFF.